Following are 21 T cell receptor beta chains from one sample sequenced in a study of post-analysis software for immune sequencing data (dated by TCRdb to between 2014 and 2017). Which antigens these TCRs recognize remains unknown. What the research found in general, with its limitations: Roughly 5 TRBV segments, including TRBV5-6, TRBV5-1 and TRBV20-1, were significantly more frequent in patients than controls.

The library was made by PCR. The instrument given in TCRdb is Illumina HiSeq 2500. Unique molecular identifiers were incorporated into TCR beta cDNA libraries to reduce PCR and sequencing biases. The raw public reads went through TCRdb reprocessing: fastp at Q25, MiXCR clone calling, in-frame beta chains kept. CDR3 protein sequences are deduplicated, and each keeps its most common genes and DNA. This sample is represented by some 690,000 distinct CDR3 sequences; around 60% of them were singletons. The ten largest clonotypes hold about 11% of the sample. The sequencing input was blood. The source is a girl aged 2 to 10 with multiple sclerosis.

The chain couples TRBV20-1 to TRBJ2-5; D remains unclear. TRBJ2-7 matches the DNA end more closely, so the J call is doubtful. The CDR3 spans 11 residues. Germline V gene data show CDR1 as DFQATT and CDR2 as SNEGSKA (reference sequence). CDR3 sequence reads: CSGSWDHEQYF. The CDR3 coding sequence is TGCAGTGGGAGCTGGGATCACGAGCAGTACTTC.

This sequence joins TRBV4-1 and TRBJ2-4; unclear D gene. The CDR3 runs 16 residues. The ends were cut back, 0 bases at V and 2 bases at J, with 11 bases in the middle. Looked up from germline, CDR1 is MGHRA and CDR2 is YSYEKL. The CDR3 region is CASSQEVLSTKNIQYF. CDR3 bases: TGCGCCAGCAGCCAAGAGGTTCTTTCAACCAAAAACATTCAGTACTTC.

V gene TRBV6-6 combines with J gene TRBJ2-3; TRBD2 matches at 12 bases. The CDR3 has 15 amino acids. The trim removed 8 bases at V and 2 bases at J, leaving 5 bases unmatched. The germline V gene encodes CDR1 MNHNY and CDR2 SVGAGI (reference sequence). The CDR3 bases are TGTGCCAGCTTCTCTAGCGGGGGGGTCACAGATACGCAGTATTTT. Residues: CASFSSGGVTDTQYF.

V is TRBV6-1 and J is TRBJ2-7, with TRBD1 matching 10 bases. The J call may be mistaken, given a closer DNA end match to TRBJ2-5. CDR3 size: 22 residues. Per germline, CDR1 MNHNS and CDR2 SASEGT. This CDR3 is CASNPWSPGTGAGTPRKETQYF. CDR3 nucleotides: TGTGCCAGCAATCCTTGGAGTCCCGGGACAGGGGCGGGGACCCCCAGAAAAGAGACCCAGTACTTC.

This clonotype was counted only a few times. The V gene is TRBV28, the J gene TRBJ1-5, with 10 bases aligning to TRBD1. The germline CDR1 and CDR2 sequences are MDHEN and SYDVKM. The CDR3 spans 16 residues. Germline trimming cut 5 bases from V and 2 bases from J; bases unmatched to any gene: 6. The CDR3 DNA sequence: TGTGCCAGCAGTCCCAGACAGGGGGCGGGCAATCAGCCCCAGCATTTT. Amino acids: CASSPRQGAGNQPQHF.

CDR3 DNA sequence: TGTGCCAGCAGTTACTCGCGACAGGGAAAAGAGACCCAGTACTTC. Translated: CASSYSRQGKETQYF. The chain combines TRBV6-5 with TRBJ2-4; TRBD1 matches 7 bases. The J call is uncertain, as TRBJ2-5 better fits the DNA end. In germline, CDR1 is MNHEY, CDR2 SVGAGI. The CDR3 has 15 amino acids.

The CDR3 coding sequence is TGTGCCAGCAGCCAAGCCGGGACAGGTCGATATGGCTACACCTTC. It yields the protein CASSQAGTGRYGYTF. The rearrangement joins TRBV3-1 to TRBJ1-2; 8 nucleotides agree with TRBD1. After removal of 1 base from V and 5 bases from J, the junction contained 6 bases not matched to a gene. The CDR3 spans 15 residues. CDR1 and CDR2 (germline): LGHDT, YNNKEL (reference sequence).

The chain carries TRBV2 and TRBJ2-1, with TRBD2 matching 13 bases. Germline V CDR1 and CDR2: SNHLY, FYNNEI. The length of the CDR3 is 17 residues. The V and J ends lost 6 bases and 0 bases, in that order; junction bases with no gene match: 5. CDR3 in DNA: TGTGCCAGCAGCGGCTGGACTAGCGGGAGCTCCTACAATGAGCAGTTCTTC. Translated, it gives CASSGWTSGSSYNEQFF.

The chain joins TRBV12-3 or TRBV12-4 to TRBJ2-5; 12 nucleotides agree with TRBD2. The CDR3 has 14 amino acids. J lost 4 bases, V lost 7 bases, and 4 bases had no gene match. CDR3 sequence reads: CASTLAGGPETQYF. CDR3 coding DNA: TGTGCCAGCACCCTAGCGGGAGGGCCAGAGACCCAGTACTTC.

V is TRBV5-1 and J is TRBJ2-7, with 8 bases identical to TRBD2. V shed 0 bases and J 5 bases; nucleotides not matched to a gene: 4. The CDR3 has 14 amino acids. CDR1 is SGHRS and CDR2 is YFSETQ in the germline V gene. CDR3 in DNA: TGCGCCAGCAGCTTGGGGGTAGCGGGACACGAGCAGTACTTC. It translates to CASSLGVAGHEQYF.

The J gene is TRBJ2-5, the V gene TRBV15, with D perhaps TRBD2 (7 bases). This CDR3 has 14 residues. In germline, CDR1 is LNHNV, CDR2 YYDKDF (reference sequence). The V and J ends lost 0 bases and 11 bases respectively, with 16 bases between them. The CDR3 sequence is CATSRDRGAGEQYF. CDR3 nucleotides: TGTGCCACCAGCAGAGATCGGGGGGCGGGTGAGCAGTACTTC. Combining the CDR3 with reference TRBV15 and TRBJ2-5 gives the whole variable domain DAMVIQNPRYQVTQFGKPVTLSCSQTLNHNVMYWYQQKSSQAPKLLFHYYDKDFNNEADTPDNFQSRRPNTSFCFLDIRSPGLGDTAMYLCATSRDRGAGEQYFGPGTRLLVL.

The rearrangement uses TRBV12-3 or TRBV12-4 and TRBJ1-2; D is perhaps TRBD1 (5 bases). The CDR3 totals 13 residues. V was clipped by 3 bases and J by 7 bases, with 12 bases between them. The CDR3 is CASSLGPGCGYTF. The DNA for the CDR3 is TGTGCCAGCAGTTTGGGACCGGGATGTGGCTACACCTTC.

The chain links TRBV4-2 to TRBJ2-1; D may match TRBD1 or TRBD2 (5 bases each). This CDR3 comprises 16 residues. Germline V gene lookup returns CDR1 LGHNA and CDR2 YNFKEQ. Trimming left V 1 base short and J 7 bases short, with 17 bases between. The CDR3 reads CASSQGWDRPDNEQFF. The CDR3 DNA follows: TGTGCCAGCAGCCAAGGGTGGGACCGGCCGGATAATGAGCAGTTCTTC.

The chain uses TRBV18 and TRBJ2-1; the match to TRBD1 covers 9 bases. The J segment lost 8 bases and the V segment lost 3 bases, leaving 8 bases of the junction unmatched. The CDR3 has 15 amino acids. CDR1 is KGHSH and CDR2 is LQKENI in the germline V gene. In DNA form, the CDR3 reads TGTGCCAGCTCACCGTCGGGACAGGGTAGCGATGAGCAGTTCTTC. Translated, it gives CASSPSGQGSDEQFF.

This sequence joins TRBV10-1 and TRBJ2-3; D is possibly TRBD2 (6 bases). Looked up from germline, CDR1 is WNHNN and CDR2 is SYGVQD (reference sequence). V shed 2 bases and J shed 1 base, with 13 bases lying between them. This CDR3 spans 16 amino acids. This CDR3 is CASSELAGLGTDTQYF. CDR3 DNA sequence: TGCGCCAGCAGTGAGCTGGCGGGGCTAGGCACAGATACGCAGTATTTT.

This chain uses TRBV11-2 with TRBJ2-3; D remains unclear. The V end was cut by 1 base, the J end by 5 bases, with 10 bases between. CDR3 length equals 14 residues. Per the germline V gene, CDR1 is SGHAT and CDR2 is FQNNGV. The CDR3 bases are TGTGCCAGCAGCTTAGGGGGAATTGAAGATACGCAGTATTTT. Translating gives CASSLGGIEDTQYF.

This chain uses TRBV7-3 with TRBJ2-1; D may be TRBD2 (6 bases). Trimming cost V 9 bases and J 3 bases, with 18 bases left between them. This CDR3 is 15 amino acids long. Germline CDR1 and CDR2: SGHTA and FQGTGA. The CDR3 loop is CARESGLYFYNEQFF. The CDR3 nucleotides are TGTGCCAGGGAATCGGGACTCTATTTCTACAATGAGCAGTTCTTC. Filled out from reference TRBV7-3 and TRBJ2-1, the complete variable domain reads GAGVSQTPSNKVTEKGKYVELRCDPISGHTALYWYRQSLGQGPEFLIYFQGTGAADDSGLPNDRFFAVRPEGSVSTLKIQRTERGDSAVYLCARESGLYFYNEQFFGPGTRLTVL.

The chain links TRBV28 to TRBJ2-1, with D perhaps TRBD2 (6 bases). The CDR3 length is 16 residues. Germline-derived CDR1 and CDR2 are MDHEN and SYDVKM. Deletions cut 3 bases from V and 4 bases from J, with 16 bases between. The CDR3 sequence: CASSFVWLAPYNEQFF. CDR3 DNA sequence: TGTGCCAGCAGTTTTGTATGGCTAGCGCCATACAATGAGCAGTTCTTC.

The table lists this clonotype with a few counts. One end of the junction does not line up with germline, which may come from a read error. The V and J genes are TRBV12-3 or TRBV12-4 and TRBJ2-5; no definite D call. The CDR3 consists of 13 residues. Here the CDR3 DNA reads TGTGCCAGCAGCTTAGGCCGGAAAGAGACCCAGTACTTC. Protein: CASSLGRKETQYF.

On this clonotype itself: Its ends do not fully match the called genes, so a read error is possible. The CDR3 spells CAISESLKNIQYF. The CDR3 nucleotides read TGTGCCATCAGCGAGTCCCTCAAAAACATTCAGTACTTC. The chain is built from TRBV10-3 and TRBJ2-4; unclear D gene. CDR1 ENHRY and CDR2 SYGVKD come from the germline V gene. This CDR3 is built from 13 residues.

This clonotype showed up just a few times. CDR3 sequence reads: CASSVNRGEYEQFF. DNA of the CDR3: TGTGCCAGCAGTGTGAACAGGGGGGAGTATGAGCAGTTCTTC. The chain carries TRBV6-1 and TRBJ2-1; 8 bases are shared with TRBD1. Unmatched junction bases numbered 7, after V lost 4 bases and J lost 8 bases. The germline V gene encodes CDR1 MNHNS and CDR2 SASEGT. The CDR3 is 14 amino acids.